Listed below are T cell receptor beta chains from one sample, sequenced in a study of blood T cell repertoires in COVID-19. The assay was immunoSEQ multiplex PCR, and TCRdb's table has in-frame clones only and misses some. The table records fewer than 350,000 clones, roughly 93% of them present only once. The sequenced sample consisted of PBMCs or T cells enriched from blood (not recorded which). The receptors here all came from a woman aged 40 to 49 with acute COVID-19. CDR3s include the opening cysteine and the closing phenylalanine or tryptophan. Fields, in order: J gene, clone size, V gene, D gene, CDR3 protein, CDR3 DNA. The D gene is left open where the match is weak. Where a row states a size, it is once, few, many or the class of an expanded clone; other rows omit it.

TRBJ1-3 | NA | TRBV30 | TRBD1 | CAWTLQDRRGSGNTIYF | TGTGCCTGGACACTCCAGGACAGGAGAGGCTCTGGAAACACCATATATTTT
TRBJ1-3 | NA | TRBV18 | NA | CASSQKGQSTSGNTIYF | TGTGCCAGCTCTCAAAAAGGACAGTCAACCTCTGGAAACACCATATATTTT
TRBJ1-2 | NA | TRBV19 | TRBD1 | CASSRDRSLNYGYTF | TGTGCCAGTAGTAGGGACAGATCGCTGAACTATGGCTACACCTTC
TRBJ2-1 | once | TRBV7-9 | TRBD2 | CASSLGTSGGPSYNEQFF | TGTGCCAGCAGCTTAGGGACTAGCGGGGGGCCCTCCTACAATGAGCAGTTCTTC
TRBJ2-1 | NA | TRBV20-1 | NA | CSAVRGNEQFF | TGCAGTGCCGTTAGGGGTAATGAGCAGTTCTTC
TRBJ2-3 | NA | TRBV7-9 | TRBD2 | CASSLFGGGAITDTQYF | TGTGCCAGCAGCTTATTTGGCGGGGGGGCTATCACAGATACGCAGTATTTT
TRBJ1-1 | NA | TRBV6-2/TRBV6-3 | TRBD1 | CASSYSPGGPNTEAFF | TGTGCCAGCAGTTACTCGCCAGGGGGCCCGAACACTGAAGCTTTCTTT
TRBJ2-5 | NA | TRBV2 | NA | CASSDYYHETQYF | TGTGCCAGCAGCGACTACTACCACGAGACCCAGTACTTC
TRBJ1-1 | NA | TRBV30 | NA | CAWNSRVVSEAFF | TGTGCCTGGAATAGCAGGGTTGTGTCTGAAGCTTTCTTT
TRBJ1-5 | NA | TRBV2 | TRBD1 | CASSEQDRVGQPQHF | TGTGCCAGCAGTGAGCAGGACAGGGTCGGGCAGCCCCAGCATTTT
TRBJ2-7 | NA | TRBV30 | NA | CAWKPPGGHPTYEQYF | TGTGCCTGGAAACCGCCCGGGGGGCACCCCACCTATGAGCAGTACTTC
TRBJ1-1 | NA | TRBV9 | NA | CASSVVQGETEAFF | TGTGCCAGCAGCGTAGTACAGGGAGAGACTGAAGCTTTCTTT
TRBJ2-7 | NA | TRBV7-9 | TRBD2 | CASSISPGLASAQYF | TGTGCCAGCAGCATATCTCCGGGACTAGCTTCTGCGCAGTACTTC
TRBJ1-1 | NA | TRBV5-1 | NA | CASSLAPHTEAFF | TGCGCCAGCAGCTTGGCTCCACATACTGAAGCTTTCTTT
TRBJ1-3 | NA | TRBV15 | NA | CATSRAGGSGNTIYF | TGTGCCACCAGCAGAGCGGGGGGCTCTGGAAACACCATATATTTT
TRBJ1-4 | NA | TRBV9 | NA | CASSVSGLGGKLFF | TGTGCCAGCAGCGTATCGGGGTTGGGGGGAAAACTGTTTTTT
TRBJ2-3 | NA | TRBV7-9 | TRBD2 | CASARREGSHTDTQYF | TGTGCCAGCGCTCGGCGGGAGGGCAGCCACACAGATACGCAGTATTTT
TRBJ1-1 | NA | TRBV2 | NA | CASRDSLNTEAFF | TGTGCCAGCAGAGACAGCCTGAACACTGAAGCTTTCTTT